These T cell receptor beta chains were read from a single sample in a study of blood T cell repertoires in COVID-19. Generated by immunoSEQ multiplex PCR, the TCRdb table keeps only in-frame clones and is missing some. The sample carries about 180,000 clones, around 89% recorded once. The sample taken for sequencing was peripheral blood. The receptors come from a man between 18 and 29 years old who had recovered from COVID-19. Both conserved end residues are part of each CDR3. Each record gives: V gene, clone size, D gene, J gene, CDR3 length, CDR3 protein, CDR3 DNA. D genes are given only for firm matches. Clone size is given for some rows only: seen once, a few or many times, or a class if the clone is expanded.

V gene: TRBV6-2/TRBV6-3
clone size: NA
D gene: TRBD1
J gene: TRBJ2-7
CDR3 length: 17
CDR3 protein: CASSFGTGGAVRGEQYF
CDR3 DNA: TGTGCCAGCAGTTTCGGGACAGGGGGCGCGGTTCGAGGGGAGCAGTACTTC

V gene: TRBV10-1
clone size: NA
D gene: NA
J gene: TRBJ1-3
CDR3 length: 14
CDR3 protein: CASSESSSGNTIYF
CDR3 DNA: TGCGCCAGCAGCGAATCGAGCTCTGGAAACACCATATATTTT

V gene: TRBV20-1
clone size: NA
D gene: NA
J gene: TRBJ2-3
CDR3 length: 14
CDR3 protein: CSASGQSPRDTQYF
CDR3 DNA: TGCAGTGCTAGTGGCCAGAGCCCCAGGGATACGCAGTATTTT

V gene: TRBV15
clone size: NA
D gene: NA
J gene: TRBJ1-3
CDR3 length: 14
CDR3 protein: CATSRGGVGNTIYF
CDR3 DNA: TGTGCCACCAGCAGAGGAGGAGTCGGAAACACCATATATTTT

V gene: TRBV19
clone size: NA
D gene: NA
J gene: TRBJ1-5
CDR3 length: 16
CDR3 protein: CASSTRFGGSGQPQHF
CDR3 DNA: TGTGCCAGTAGTACACGATTCGGGGGTTCGGGTCAGCCCCAGCATTTT

V gene: TRBV7-2
clone size: NA
D gene: TRBD1
J gene: TRBJ1-2
CDR3 length: 15
CDR3 protein: CASRQGQGANYGYTF
CDR3 DNA: TGTGCCAGCAGACAGGGACAGGGGGCGAACTATGGCTACACCTTC

V gene: TRBV7-9
clone size: once
D gene: TRBD1
J gene: TRBJ2-2
CDR3 length: 14
CDR3 protein: CASSITGGAGELFF
CDR3 DNA: TGTGCCAGCAGCATTACAGGGGGAGCCGGGGAGCTGTTTTTT

V gene: TRBV7-2
clone size: NA
D gene: NA
J gene: TRBJ1-1
CDR3 length: 14
CDR3 protein: CASSPSFRNTEAFF
CDR3 DNA: TGTGCCAGCAGCCCCTCGTTTCGGAACACTGAAGCTTTCTTT

V gene: TRBV7-9
clone size: NA
D gene: TRBD1
J gene: TRBJ1-3
CDR3 length: 16
CDR3 protein: CASSLSTGTGGNTIYF
CDR3 DNA: TGTGCCAGCAGCTTATCTACCGGGACAGGGGGAAATACCATATATTTT

V gene: TRBV9
clone size: NA
D gene: TRBD1
J gene: TRBJ2-3
CDR3 length: 16
CDR3 protein: CASSTTPGGPGNTQYF
CDR3 DNA: TGTGCCAGCAGCACCACCCCAGGGGGCCCGGGAAATACGCAGTATTTT

V gene: TRBV29-1
clone size: NA
D gene: NA
J gene: TRBJ1-1
CDR3 length: 12
CDR3 protein: CSFWGGNTEAFF
CDR3 DNA: TGCAGCTTCTGGGGGGGGAACACTGAAGCTTTCTTT

V gene: TRBV19
clone size: NA
D gene: NA
J gene: TRBJ1-5
CDR3 length: 15
CDR3 protein: CASIKGVMSNQPQHF
CDR3 DNA: TGTGCCAGTATAAAGGGAGTTATGAGCAATCAGCCCCAGCATTTT

V gene: TRBV15
clone size: NA
D gene: NA
J gene: TRBJ1-3
CDR3 length: 17
CDR3 protein: CATSRDPIFASGNTIYF
CDR3 DNA: TGTGCCACCAGCAGAGATCCTATCTTCGCCTCTGGAAACACCATATATTTT

V gene: TRBV29-1
clone size: NA
D gene: TRBD1
J gene: TRBJ2-5
CDR3 length: 15
CDR3 protein: CSVDKGSGGAETQYF
CDR3 DNA: TGCAGCGTTGATAAGGGTTCAGGGGGCGCAGAGACCCAGTACTTC

V gene: TRBV27
clone size: NA
D gene: NA
J gene: TRBJ2-2
CDR3 length: 14
CDR3 protein: CASSFLGSTGELFF
CDR3 DNA: TGTGCCAGCAGTTTTCTCGGGAGCACCGGGGAGCTGTTTTTT

V gene: TRBV21-1
clone size: NA
D gene: NA
J gene: TRBJ1-5
CDR3 length: 14
CDR3 protein: CASISTGLNQPQHF
CDR3 DNA: TGTGCCAGCATCTCGACAGGGCTCAATCAGCCCCAGCATTTT

V gene: TRBV7-8
clone size: NA
D gene: TRBD1
J gene: TRBJ1-2
CDR3 length: 13
CDR3 protein: CASSVTGDGGYTF
CDR3 DNA: TGTGCCAGCAGCGTAACAGGGGACGGTGGCTACACCTTC

V gene: TRBV7-9
clone size: NA
D gene: NA
J gene: TRBJ2-2
CDR3 length: 15
CDR3 protein: CASRPTGFDTGELFF
CDR3 DNA: TGTGCCAGCAGACCGACAGGATTCGACACCGGGGAGCTGTTTTTT

V gene: TRBV30
clone size: NA
D gene: NA
J gene: TRBJ1-1
CDR3 length: 12
CDR3 protein: CAWSHRPTEAFF
CDR3 DNA: TGTGCCTGGTCGCACAGGCCCACTGAAGCTTTCTTT

V gene: TRBV19
clone size: NA
D gene: TRBD1
J gene: TRBJ2-2
CDR3 length: 15
CDR3 protein: CASRPRQGATGELFF
CDR3 DNA: TGTGCCAGTAGACCCCGACAGGGGGCCACCGGGGAGCTGTTTTTT

V gene: TRBV7-6
clone size: NA
D gene: TRBD2
J gene: TRBJ2-1
CDR3 length: 17
CDR3 protein: CASRLTIREAPDNEQFF
CDR3 DNA: TGTGCCAGCAGACTTACTATTCGGGAGGCCCCCGACAATGAGCAGTTCTTC

V gene: TRBV6-5
clone size: NA
D gene: NA
J gene: TRBJ1-2
CDR3 length: 13
CDR3 protein: CASSYRDKSPYTF
CDR3 DNA: TGTGCCAGCAGTTACCGGGACAAGTCTCCCTACACCTTC

V gene: TRBV6-1
clone size: NA
D gene: NA
J gene: TRBJ1-2
CDR3 length: 13
CDR3 protein: CASSDRRGWGYTF
CDR3 DNA: TGTGCCAGCAGTGATAGGAGGGGATGGGGCTACACCTTC

V gene: TRBV7-6
clone size: NA
D gene: TRBD1
J gene: TRBJ2-1
CDR3 length: 14
CDR3 protein: CASSLDRVINEQFF
CDR3 DNA: TGTGCCAGCAGCCTGGACAGGGTAATAAATGAGCAGTTCTTC

V gene: TRBV5-1
clone size: once
D gene: TRBD2
J gene: TRBJ2-1
CDR3 length: 14
CDR3 protein: CASSPPAGDYEQFF
CDR3 DNA: TGCGCCAGCAGCCCGCCGGCGGGAGACTATGAGCAGTTCTTC

V gene: TRBV9
clone size: NA
D gene: NA
J gene: TRBJ2-5
CDR3 length: 13
CDR3 protein: CASSRSGQETQYF
CDR3 DNA: TGTGCCAGCAGCCGTAGCGGCCAAGAGACCCAGTACTTC

V gene: TRBV20-1
clone size: NA
D gene: NA
J gene: TRBJ2-5
CDR3 length: 11
CDR3 protein: CMSEQQKTQYF
CDR3 DNA: TGCATGTCCGAACAGCAGAAGACCCAGTACTTC

V gene: TRBV6-5
clone size: NA
D gene: TRBD1
J gene: TRBJ2-7
CDR3 length: 14
CDR3 protein: CASSTGQGLYEQYF
CDR3 DNA: TGTGCCAGCAGTACAGGACAGGGTCTTTACGAGCAGTACTTC

V gene: TRBV27
clone size: NA
D gene: NA
J gene: TRBJ2-6
CDR3 length: 19
CDR3 protein: CASSLSMPYTITGANVLTF
CDR3 DNA: TGTGCCAGCAGTTTATCGATGCCCTATACTATCACTGGGGCCAACGTCCTGACTTTC

V gene: TRBV24-1
clone size: NA
D gene: TRBD1
J gene: TRBJ2-2
CDR3 length: 16
CDR3 protein: CATSDPGTGLTGELFF
CDR3 DNA: TGTGCCACCAGTGATCCCGGGACAGGGCTCACCGGGGAGCTGTTTTTT

V gene: TRBV27
clone size: NA
D gene: TRBD1
J gene: TRBJ2-7
CDR3 length: 15
CDR3 protein: CASSTRDRALYEQYF
CDR3 DNA: TGTGCCAGCAGCACCCGGGACAGGGCCCTCTACGAGCAGTACTTC

V gene: TRBV13
clone size: NA
D gene: NA
J gene: TRBJ2-7
CDR3 length: 15
CDR3 protein: CASRRGRERPYEQYF
CDR3 DNA: TGTGCCAGCAGGAGGGGCCGGGAGAGGCCCTACGAGCAGTACTTC

V gene: TRBV19
clone size: few
D gene: TRBD1
J gene: TRBJ1-2
CDR3 length: 13
CDR3 protein: CASSHRGDYGYTF
CDR3 DNA: TGTGCCAGTAGTCACAGGGGTGACTATGGCTACACCTTC

V gene: TRBV4-1
clone size: once
D gene: TRBD2
J gene: TRBJ2-7
CDR3 length: 18
CDR3 protein: CASSQEPTSGSRSYEQYF
CDR3 DNA: TGCGCCAGCAGCCAAGAACCGACTAGCGGGTCGCGATCCTACGAGCAGTACTTC

V gene: TRBV24-1
clone size: NA
D gene: TRBD2
J gene: TRBJ2-1
CDR3 length: 18
CDR3 protein: CATSDLKGRASGNNEQFF
CDR3 DNA: TGTGCCACCAGTGACCTCAAGGGGAGGGCCTCGGGGAACAATGAGCAGTTCTTC

V gene: TRBV7-2
clone size: NA
D gene: NA
J gene: TRBJ1-1
CDR3 length: 11
CDR3 protein: CASSSLREAFF
CDR3 DNA: TGTGCCAGCAGCTCCCTCAGGGAAGCTTTCTTT

V gene: TRBV11-2
clone size: NA
D gene: TRBD1
J gene: TRBJ2-7
CDR3 length: 17
CDR3 protein: CASSLGTGVLFSYEQYF
CDR3 DNA: TGTGCCAGCAGCTTAGGGACAGGGGTCTTATTTTCCTACGAGCAGTACTTC

V gene: TRBV5-1
clone size: NA
D gene: NA
J gene: TRBJ2-7
CDR3 length: 14
CDR3 protein: CASSLGQTLREQYF
CDR3 DNA: TGCGCCAGCAGCTTGGGACAGACCCTTAGAGAGCAGTACTTC

V gene: TRBV9
clone size: NA
D gene: TRBD2
J gene: TRBJ2-3
CDR3 length: 15
CDR3 protein: CASSVGGLVADTQYF
CDR3 DNA: TGTGCCAGCAGCGTAGGGGGACTAGTGGCAGATACGCAGTATTTT

V gene: TRBV30
clone size: NA
D gene: TRBD2
J gene: TRBJ2-7
CDR3 length: 15
CDR3 protein: CAWSARLAGVEEQYF
CDR3 DNA: TGTGCCTGGAGTGCCCGACTAGCGGGAGTGGAAGAGCAGTACTTC

V gene: TRBV9
clone size: NA
D gene: NA
J gene: TRBJ2-1
CDR3 length: 16
CDR3 protein: CASSGVGQGGNNEQFF
CDR3 DNA: TGTGCCAGCAGCGGTGTAGGTCAGGGGGGCAACAATGAGCAGTTCTTC

V gene: TRBV18
clone size: NA
D gene: NA
J gene: TRBJ1-1
CDR3 length: 15
CDR3 protein: CASSPPKTASTEAFF
CDR3 DNA: TGTGCCAGCTCACCACCGAAGACAGCCTCCACTGAAGCTTTCTTT

V gene: TRBV5-5
clone size: NA
D gene: NA
J gene: TRBJ2-1
CDR3 length: 14
CDR3 protein: CASSLILVSNEQFF
CDR3 DNA: TGTGCCAGCAGCTTAATACTAGTCTCCAATGAGCAGTTCTTC

V gene: TRBV2
clone size: NA
D gene: NA
J gene: TRBJ1-6
CDR3 length: 15
CDR3 protein: CASSESVGENSPLHF
CDR3 DNA: TGTGCCAGCAGTGAGTCAGTCGGGGAGAATTCACCCCTCCACTTT